This T cell receptor (beta chain) was identified during a study of OX40 agonist ivuxolimab in advanced cancers. Produced via immunoSEQ multiplex PCR; TCRdb's table is partial and in-frame only. The sample lists about 76,000 clones, 85% to 90% occurring once. The germline V and J ends were trimmed by 6 bases and 7 bases, with 13 bases remaining between them. The germline CDR1 and CDR2 sequences are SEHNR and FQNEAQ (reference sequence). This CDR3 contains 13 residues. The TCR originated in an adult with an advanced solid tumor such as melanoma, head and neck, liver or kidney cancer. Source: CD4+ or CD8+ T cells sorted from blood, taken in a trial of the OX40 agonist ivuxolimab. The V call is TRBV7-9, the J call TRBJ2-1, with D possibly TRBD2 on 5 matching bases. The CDR3 DNA reads TGTGCCAGCAGTGCTAGCAAATGGAATGAGCAGTTCTTC. Protein product: CASSASKWNEQFF. Full variable domain (remainder filled in from reference TRBV7-9 and TRBJ2-1): DTGVSQNPRHKITKRGQNVTFRCDPISEHNRLYWYRQTLGQGPEFLTYFQNEAQLEKSRLLSDRFSAERPKGSFSTLEIQRTEQGDSAMYLCASSASKWNEQFFGPGTRLTVL.